Listed here are 11 T cell receptor beta chains from one sample, sequenced in a study of T cells in Graves' hyperthyroidism and ophthalmopathy. Amplified regions were TCR beta CDR3 sequences from RNA transcripts. First-round RT-PCR of the TCR CDR3 relied on the HTBI primer set. TCRdb reprocessed the multiplex PCR reads with MiXCR, giving one entry per CDR3 protein. This table has under 300,000 distinct CDR3 sequences, less than 15% appearing once. The sequenced material came from blood. Every receptor here comes from a woman aged 25 to 39 with Graves' hyperthyroidism that later progressed to Graves' ophthalmopathy.

This clonotype was observed at least ten times. The CDR3 is CASNPVGGGSPLHF. CDR3 bases: TGTGCCTCCAACCCCGTGGGAGGCGGTTCACCCCTCCACTTT. The chain carries TRBV30 and TRBJ1-6; D is undetermined. The germline V gene has CDR1 GTSNPN and CDR2 SVGIG (reference sequence). The ends were cut back, 7 bases at V and 9 bases at J, with 19 bases in the middle. The CDR3 covers 14 residues.

This clonotype was seen at least ten times. The chain links TRBV27 to TRBJ2-2; 11 nucleotides agree with TRBD2. V was clipped by 3 bases and J by 7 bases; unmatched bases: 10. The CDR3 length is 17 residues. From germline, CDR1 is MNHEY and CDR2 SMNVEV (reference sequence). This chain's CDR3 is CASSLGLAGGAFGELFF. DNA for the CDR3: TGTGCCAGCAGTTTGGGCTTAGCGGGAGGGGCTTTCGGGGAGCTGTTTTTT.

For this clonotype: A much more abundant neighbour one base away suggests this may be a read error. This chain links TRBV29-1 with TRBJ2-3; unclear D gene. This CDR3 is built from 10 residues. The germline V gene encodes CDR1 SQVTM and CDR2 ANQGSEA. The CDR3 is CSLDTDTQYF. CDR3 in DNA: TGCAGCCTTGACACAGATACGCAGTATTTT.

This clonotype showed up many times. The chain links TRBV5-1 to TRBJ2-1; D is possibly TRBD1 (5 bases). V lost 4 bases and J lost 7, with 12 bases in between. Germline values: CDR1 SGHRS, CDR2 YFSETQ. CDR3 length: 13 residues. The CDR3 DNA follows: TGCGCCAGCAGCGAAGTAGGGGCGAATGAGCAGTTCTTC. Amino acids: CASSEVGANEQFF.

This clonotype was detected many times. V gene TRBV20-1 combines with J gene TRBJ2-1; 9 positions match TRBD2. Germline assignment: CDR1 DFQATT and CDR2 SNEGSKA (reference sequence). The CDR3 runs 15 residues. V was clipped by 1 base and J by 5 bases; unmatched bases: 6. CDR3 in amino acids: CSARGLAGRNNEQFF. The CDR3 nucleotides read TGCAGTGCTAGAGGGCTAGCGGGAAGGAACAATGAGCAGTTCTTC.

This clonotype showed up many times. This chain connects TRBV2 to TRBJ1-4, with D unclear. This CDR3 is 15 amino acids long. CDR1 SNHLY and CDR2 FYNNEI come from the germline V gene. V was cut by 6 bases and J by 0 bases, with 11 bases left in between. The CDR3 sequence: CASSIQSATNEKLFF. In nucleotides, the CDR3 is TGTGCCAGCAGCATACAGTCCGCAACTAATGAAAAACTGTTTTTT.

This clonotype was recorded at least ten times. The V call is TRBV3-2, the J call TRBJ2-3; the DNA was not compared with TRBD2, the D call given in the table. TRBV3-2 is classified as a pseudogene. The CDR3 extends over 16 amino acids. The chain's CDR3 is CASSPPRGPSALSQYF. CDR3 DNA: TGTGCCAGCAGCCCACCACGGGGCCCCTCGGCCCTATCGCAGTATTTT.

This clonotype appeared many times. The rearrangement joins TRBV7-2 to TRBJ1-6; TRBD1 aligns across 7 bases. Losses at the gene ends were 4 bases for V and 6 bases for J; bases not matched to a gene: 6. This CDR3 has 15 residues. CDR1 and CDR2 (germline): SGHTA, FQGNSA. CDR3 nucleotides: TGTGCCAGCAGCTGGGAGGGGGCTGGTAATTCACCCCTCCACTTT. Protein sequence: CASSWEGAGNSPLHF.

Ten or more counts support this clonotype. The J gene is TRBJ2-5, the V gene TRBV4-3; TRBD2 agrees at 7 bases. V lost 0 bases and J lost 4; bases outside the gene matches: 5. Germline loops: CDR1 LGHNA, CDR2 YSLEER. The CDR3 has 15 residues. The CDR3 region is CASSQDGSGGETQYF. The CDR3 DNA is TGCGCCAGCAGCCAAGATGGTTCGGGGGGAGAGACCCAGTACTTC.

This chain connects TRBV7-6 to TRBJ1-4; D is ambiguous. Germline V gene data show CDR1 as SGHVS and CDR2 as FNYEAQ. This CDR3 spans 12 amino acids. The CDR3 here is CGRRSANEKLFF. The CDR3 bases are TGTGGTAGGAGGTCAGCTAATGAAAAACTGTTTTTT. The full variable domain, with the rest looked up from reference TRBV7-6 and TRBJ1-4, is GAGVSQSPRYKVTKRGQDVALRCDPISGHVSLYWYRQALGQGPEFLTYFNYEAQQDKSGLPNDRFSAERPEGSISTLTIQRTEQRDSAMYRCGRRSANEKLFFGSGTQLSVL.

In this sample, this clonotype turned up many times. The chain employs TRBV7-8 and TRBJ1-3, with 7 bases aligning to TRBD1. The germline V gene has CDR1 SGHVS and CDR2 FQNEAQ. There are 17 residues in the CDR3. Germline trimming cut 6 bases from V and 4 bases from J; bases unmatched to any gene: 15. CDR3 sequence reads: CASSLNRGSRSGNTIYF. The CDR3 region has the DNA TGTGCCAGCAGTCTAAACAGGGGCTCGAGGTCCGGAAACACCATATATTTT. The complete variable domain, with remaining parts taken from reference TRBV7-8 and TRBJ1-3, reads GAGVSQSPRYKVAKRGQDVALRCDPISGHVSLFWYQQALGQGPEFLTYFQNEAQLDKSGLPSDRFFAERPEGSVSTLKIQRTQQEDSAVYLCASSLNRGSRSGNTIYFGEGSWLTVV.